The rows below give T cell receptor beta chains drawn from one sample of a study of blood T cells in healthy people across ages. One entry per CDR3 protein results from TCRdb running MiXCR on the 5' RACE reads. The data hold approximately 820,000 distinct CDR3 sequences, with more than 40% observed a single time. The specimen sequenced was blood. The receptor source for this set is a man in his 60s in good health. Both conserved end residues are part of each CDR3. D genes are given only for firm matches. Clone size is given for some rows only: seen once, a few or many times, or a class if the clone is expanded.

v_gene	j_gene	abundance	d_gene	CDR3aa	CDR3nt
TRBV7-2	TRBJ2-5	few	NA	CASSRDPGTQYF	TGTGCCAGCAGCCGCGACCCGGGGACCCAGTACTTC
TRBV20-1	TRBJ2-7	NA	NA	CSARDWRGALYNEQYF	TGCAGTGCTAGAGATTGGAGGGGGGCTCTGTACAATGAGCAGTACTTC
TRBV3-1	TRBJ1-2	NA	NA	CASSSYTFAYGYTF	TGTGCCAGCAGCTCCTACACCTTTGCCTATGGCTACACCTTC
TRBV28	TRBJ2-1	many	TRBD2	CASRVYGASGGVLDNEQFF	TGTGCCAGCAGGGTCTACGGGGCTAGCGGGGGGGTGCTGGACAATGAGCAGTTCTTC
TRBV7-9	TRBJ2-7	NA	NA	CASSFPGGGGSYEQYF	TGTGCCAGCAGCTTCCCAGGGGGAGGGGGCTCCTACGAGCAGTACTTC
TRBV5-5	TRBJ1-2	NA	NA	CASRDSTAANYSYTF	TGTGCCAGCAGGGATTCGACAGCAGCTAACTATAGCTACACCTTC
TRBV6-5	TRBJ2-2	few	TRBD2	CASSSLAGGFTGELFF	TGTGCCAGCAGTTCACTAGCGGGGGGGTTTACCGGGGAGCTGTTTTTT
TRBV6-2/TRBV6-3	TRBJ1-5	few	NA	CASSATGYRNQPQHF	TGTGCCAGCAGTGCTACAGGGTATCGGAATCAGCCCCAGCATTTT
TRBV15	TRBJ2-7	NA	NA	CATSRDRWGTYEQYF	TGTGCCACCAGCAGAGATCGGTGGGGAACCTACGAGCAGTACTTC
TRBV5-1	TRBJ2-7	NA	TRBD1	CTSSQTGANYEQYF	TGCACCAGCAGCCAGACAGGGGCTAACTACGAGCAGTACTTC
TRBV2	TRBJ2-7	NA	NA	CASRRPNYEQYF	TGTGCCAGCAGGAGGCCCAACTACGAGCAGTACTTC
TRBV28	TRBJ1-5	NA	NA	CASSWYSNQPQHF	TGTGCCAGCAGTTGGTATAGCAATCAGCCCCAGCATTTT
TRBV6-5	TRBJ1-2	few	NA	CASSGRDPSVGYTF	TGTGCCAGCAGCGGGCGGGATCCCTCTGTGGGCTACACCTTC
TRBV30	TRBJ1-1	NA	NA	CAWTNSYMNTEAFF	TGTGCCTGGACCAACAGTTACATGAACACTGAAGCTTTCTTT
TRBV7-2	TRBJ2-3	NA	NA	CASSLEVGTDTQYF	TGTGCCAGCAGCTTAGAGGTCGGAACAGATACGCAGTATTTT
TRBV11-3	TRBJ2-3	once	NA	CASSYQQGLLPDTQYF	TGTGCCAGCAGCTACCAACAGGGACTTCTTCCGGATACGCAGTATTTT
TRBV6-2/TRBV6-3	TRBJ1-2	NA	TRBD1	CASSPSGGRGYGYTF	TGTGCCAGCAGTCCCTCAGGGGGGCGAGGCTATGGCTACACCTTC
TRBV11-3	TRBJ1-6	many	NA	CASSSRTDSPLHF	TGTGCCAGCAGCTCTCGGACAGACTCACCCCTCCACTTT
TRBV5-4	TRBJ1-4	NA	NA	CASSLGRAEKLFF	TGTGCCAGCAGCTTGGGCAGGGCTGAAAAACTGTTTTTT
TRBV7-9	TRBJ1-1	NA	TRBD1	CASSLVGQGNTEAFF	TGTGCCAGCAGCTTAGTGGGACAGGGGAACACTGAAGCTTTCTTT